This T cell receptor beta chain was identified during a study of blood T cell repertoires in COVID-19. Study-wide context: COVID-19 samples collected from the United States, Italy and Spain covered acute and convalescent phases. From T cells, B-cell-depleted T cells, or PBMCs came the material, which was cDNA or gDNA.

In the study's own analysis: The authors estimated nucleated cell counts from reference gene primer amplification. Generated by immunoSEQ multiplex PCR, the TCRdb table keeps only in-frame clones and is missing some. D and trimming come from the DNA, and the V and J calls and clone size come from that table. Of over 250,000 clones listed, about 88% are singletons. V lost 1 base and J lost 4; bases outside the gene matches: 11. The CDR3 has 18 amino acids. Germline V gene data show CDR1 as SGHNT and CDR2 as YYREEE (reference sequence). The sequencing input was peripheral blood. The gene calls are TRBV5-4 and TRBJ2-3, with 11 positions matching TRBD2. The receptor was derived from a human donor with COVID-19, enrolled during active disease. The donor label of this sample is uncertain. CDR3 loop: CASSLPRLAGGGADTQYF. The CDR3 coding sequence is TGTGCCAGCAGCTTGCCTAGGTTAGCGGGAGGGGGCGCAGATACGCAGTATTTT.